A selection of T cell receptor beta chains follows, all from one sample in a study of cytomegalovirus exposure and HLA in healthy donors. TCRdb's table, derived via immunoSEQ multiplex PCR, lists solely in-frame clones and lacks some. The table has 110,000 to 150,000 clones, roughly 10% seen once. Material: PBMCs. These receptors all come from a male donor in good health and CMV-seronegative. Each CDR3 is given with its conserved first and last residue. A D gene is named only where the DNA matches it firmly. Clone size appears in some rows only: once, few, many, or a class for an expanded clone.

clone size	V gene	J gene	D gene	CDR3 DNA	CDR3 protein
-	TRBV4-2	TRBJ1-5	-	TGTGCCAGCAGCCAAGGAGAGCTTAGCAATCAGCCCCAGCATTTT	CASSQGELSNQPQHF
few	TRBV11-2	TRBJ1-1	-	TGTGCCAGCAGCTTTGAAGTCACTGAAGCCTTCTTT	CASSFEVTEAFF
-	TRBV2	TRBJ2-7	-	TGTGCCAGCAGTGAGAGACAGGAAGAGGATTCCTACGAGCAGTACTTC	CASSERQEEDSYEQYF
few	TRBV28	TRBJ1-3	TRBD1	TGTGCCAGCAGTGAAGTCGGCCAGGGGGCAAGAGAAGGAAACACCATATATTTT	CASSEVGQGAREGNTIYF
few	TRBV28	TRBJ2-7	-	TGTGCCAGCAGTTTCCGCGCGAGGACCTACGAGCAGTACTTC	CASSFRARTYEQYF
-	TRBV29-1	TRBJ2-3	-	TGCAGCGTTGAAGGAGCTCGAGGATCCACAGATACGCAGTATTTT	CSVEGARGSTDTQYF
-	TRBV4-3	TRBJ1-1	-	TGCGCCAGCAGCCAAGGCGGGCACACTGAAGCTTTCTTT	CASSQGGHTEAFF
-	TRBV29-1	TRBJ2-5	TRBD2	TGCAGCGAGGGCGGGAGTTTAGAGACCCAGTACTTC	CSEGGSLETQYF
-	TRBV6-6	TRBJ2-1	TRBD2	TGTGCCAGCAGTTTAGCGGGAGGGCGGCAGTTCTTC	CASSLAGGRQFF
-	TRBV19	TRBJ1-1	TRBD1	TGTGCCAGTAGTATAGATCTGGGGTCGTGGACAGGGCCCACTGAAGCTTTCTTT	CASSIDLGSWTGPTEAFF
-	TRBV2	TRBJ1-5	-	TGTGCCAGCAGTGATAGAACCGTGGGCAATCAGCCCCAGCATTTT	CASSDRTVGNQPQHF
few	TRBV27	TRBJ2-7	TRBD2	TGTGCCAGCAGTCCTACCGGGACTAGCCGACACGAGCAGTACTTC	CASSPTGTSRHEQYF
-	TRBV19	TRBJ2-7	TRBD1	TGTGCCAGTAGTATACGCCCGACAGGGGAGTACGAGCAGTACTTC	CASSIRPTGEYEQYF
-	TRBV19	TRBJ2-7	-	TGTGCCAGTAGTATAGATCTGAACGGACAGCTATACGAGCAGTACTTC	CASSIDLNGQLYEQYF
few	TRBV7-3	TRBJ2-3	TRBD1	TGTGCCAGCAGCCGGGGACAGGGGGTCCACGATACGCAGTATTTT	CASSRGQGVHDTQYF
few	TRBV6-5	TRBJ2-1	TRBD2	TGTGCCAGCAGGACTAGCGGGGGCCTAAATGAGCAGTTCTTC	CASRTSGGLNEQFF
-	TRBV5-6	TRBJ2-5	TRBD2	TGTGCCAGCAGCTTGCTAGCGGGAGAACAAGAGACCCAGTACTTC	CASSLLAGEQETQYF
few	TRBV10-1	TRBJ2-2	TRBD2	TGCGCCAGCAGTGAAGCCGGACTAGCCCCAACTTTTCGAACCGGGGAGCTGTTTTTT	CASSEAGLAPTFRTGELFF
few	TRBV7-8	TRBJ1-5	-	TGTGCCAGCAGCTTACAGGGGATTCCGAGCAATCAGCCCCAGCATTTT	CASSLQGIPSNQPQHF
few	TRBV18	TRBJ2-7	-	TGTGCCAGCTCACCCGGGGGGACAGGCCTGCTTTATTACGAGCAGTACTTC	CASSPGGTGLLYYEQYF
-	TRBV7-2	TRBJ1-5	TRBD1	TGTGCCAGCAGCTTAGTATTCAGGGGGTCCGGGCAGCCCCAGCATTTT	CASSLVFRGSGQPQHF
-	TRBV10-3	TRBJ2-7	-	TGTGCCATCAGTGAGTCTAACCAGGCAGCCTACGAGCAGTACTTC	CAISESNQAAYEQYF
-	TRBV6-6	TRBJ2-2	-	TGTGCATCCGGACAGACGAACACCGGGGAGCTGTTTTTT	CASGQTNTGELFF
-	TRBV7-9	TRBJ1-1	-	TGTGCCAGCAGCGACGGGGGGAATGAAGCTTTCTTT	CASSDGGNEAFF
-	TRBV29-1	TRBJ2-5	TRBD2	TGCAGCGTCTTCTTACTAGCGGGGGGGGAGACCCAGTACTTC	CSVFLLAGGETQYF
few	TRBV25-1	TRBJ1-1	-	TGTGCCAGCAGTGATGATGGGGGAGGTGGGACTGAAGCTTTCTTT	CASSDDGGGGTEAFF
few	TRBV5-1	TRBJ1-3	-	TGCGCCAGCAGCTTTACATCAGGGTCTGGAAACACCATATATTTT	CASSFTSGSGNTIYF
-	TRBV11-1	TRBJ2-7	-	TGTGCCAGCAGCCTCGGGATCGGGGGATCCGAGCAGTACTTC	CASSLGIGGSEQYF
few	TRBV28	TRBJ1-2	TRBD1	TGTGCCTCGCAAGCGGGTGACAGGGGCTATGGCTACACCTTC	CASQAGDRGYGYTF
few	TRBV5-6	TRBJ2-7	-	TGTGCCAGCAGCTTGCGATCTAGCTCCTACGAGCAGTACTTC	CASSLRSSSYEQYF
-	TRBV4-2	TRBJ2-5	TRBD2	TGTGCCAGCAGCCAAGAGGTTTTCGGGGGGGCCCGGGAGACCCAGTACTTC	CASSQEVFGGARETQYF
few	TRBV18	TRBJ1-1	-	TGTGCCAGCTCCAATGACAGAGACACTGAAGCTTTCTTT	CASSNDRDTEAFF
few	TRBV27	TRBJ2-7	-	TGTGCCAGCAGTTTATTGGAGAGCTCCTACGAGCAGTACTTC	CASSLLESSYEQYF
few	TRBV5-1	TRBJ2-7	-	TGCGCCAGCAGCCCCGGTGGCGAGCAGTACTTC	CASSPGGEQYF
few	TRBV5-4	TRBJ2-3	-	TGTGCCAGCAGCTTGAGGGCAGGGTACACAGATACGCAGTATTTT	CASSLRAGYTDTQYF
few	TRBV28	TRBJ1-2	TRBD1	TGTGCCAGCAGTTGGGGGACAGTTTATGGCTACACCTTC	CASSWGTVYGYTF
medium-sized	TRBV6-1	TRBJ1-4	TRBD1	TGTGCCAGCAGTGAAGCCTCCGGGACAGGGGGGGAAAAACTGTTTTTT	CASSEASGTGGEKLFF
-	TRBV9	TRBJ2-2	-	TGTGCCAGCAGCGTAGCGGGGACCGGGGAGCTGTTTTTT	CASSVAGTGELFF
few	TRBV29-1	TRBJ1-5	TRBD1	TGCAGCGTTGTAGTAGCGGGACAGGGGGTCAATCAGCCCCAGCATTTT	CSVVVAGQGVNQPQHF
-	TRBV7-9	TRBJ2-7	-	TGTGCCAGCAGTCCCGCGGCGGGGACGTCCTACGAGCAGTACTTC	CASSPAAGTSYEQYF
-	TRBV28	TRBJ2-1	-	TGTGCCAGCAGACCAACAGGTAATGAGCAGTTCTTC	CASRPTGNEQFF
few	TRBV7-9	TRBJ2-3	-	TGTGCCAGCAGCTTAGCGCAACAGGGTGGGATCACAGATACGCAGTATTTT	CASSLAQQGGITDTQYF
-	TRBV6-6	TRBJ1-6	-	TGTGCCAGCAGTTACATGGAGGGAGAGTATTCACCCCTCCACTTT	CASSYMEGEYSPLHF
few	TRBV14	TRBJ1-4	-	TGTGCCAGCAGCCGACTCAGCGGACAGTATAATGAAAAACTGTTTTTT	CASSRLSGQYNEKLFF
-	TRBV9	TRBJ2-3	TRBD2	TGTGCCAGCAGCGTATCAGCGGGGGGCCGCACAGATACGCAGTATTTT	CASSVSAGGRTDTQYF
-	TRBV10-3	TRBJ2-1	TRBD2	TGTGCCATCAGGGGACTAGCGGGAGAGCACAATGAGCAGTTCTTC	CAIRGLAGEHNEQFF
-	TRBV7-6	TRBJ2-3	TRBD2	TGTGCCAGCAGCTTAGTTCCGGCTAGCGGGGAGAGTAGGAATACGCAGTATTTT	CASSLVPASGESRNTQYF